These T cell receptor beta chains were read from a single sample in a study of Graves' ophthalmopathy and Graves' hyperthyroidism. Using its own MiXCR run on the multiplex PCR reads, TCRdb lists one record per CDR3 protein. The table has under 250,000 distinct CDR3 sequences, roughly 21% seen once. Sequenced input: peripheral blood. All receptors derive from a woman aged 50 to 60 with Graves' ophthalmopathy. The CDR3 runs from the conserved cysteine through the conserved F or W. D genes are given only for firm matches. Where a row states a size, it is once, few, many or the class of an expanded clone; other rows omit it.

cdr3_nt cdr3_aa v_call clone_size d_call j_call
TGCGCCAGCAGCCGGGGACAGGGAGACGCTGAAGCTTTCTTT CASSRGQGDAEAFF TRBV5-1 many TRBD1 TRBJ1-1
TGTGCCAGTAGGGGTGAGACCCAGTACTTC CASRGETQYF TRBV19 many NA TRBJ2-5
TGTGCCAGTGTTACCGACATAATGAACACTGAAGCTTTCTTT CASVTDIMNTEAFF TRBV7-2 NA NA TRBJ1-1
TGTGCCAGCAGCCCTAACAGGAGGAACTATGGCTACACCTTC CASSPNRRNYGYTF TRBV6-2/TRBV6-3 NA NA TRBJ1-2
TGTGCCAGCAGCTTCGGACTAGCGGGAGTTGGAGAGCAGTACTTC CASSFGLAGVGEQYF TRBV11-2 NA TRBD2 TRBJ2-7
TGCAGTGCGAACGACGGACTAGCGGGACGTTACGAGCAGTACTTC CSANDGLAGRYEQYF TRBV20-1 many TRBD2 TRBJ2-7
TGCAGTGCCCGGACAGGGGGAGACCAAGAGACCCAGTACTTC CSARTGGDQETQYF TRBV20-1 many TRBD1 TRBJ2-5
TGTGCCAGTACCCCCGGCGGAGGAGCCTATGGCTACACCTTC CASTPGGGAYGYTF TRBV19 many NA TRBJ1-2
TGTGCCAGCAGTAGGGCCGGGGAGCTGTTTTTT CASSRAGELFF TRBV6-1 many NA TRBJ2-2
TGCAGTGCATACCGGGACAGGGACATGAAGAGGGACATTCAGTACTTC CSAYRDRDMKRDIQYF TRBV20-1 many TRBD1 TRBJ2-4